These 12 T cell receptor beta chains came from one sample sequenced in a study of blood T cells in healthy people across ages. A J-beta primer mix and a sample-barcoded 5' primer were used in a second PCR of roughly 6 to 12 cycles. TCRdb reprocessed the 5' RACE reads via MiXCR and lists one record per CDR3 protein. The table has some 880,000 distinct CDR3 sequences, under 40% seen once; the top ten hold about an eighth. Specimen: blood. The receptors come from a man aged 18 to 30 in good health.

This chain joins TRBV27 and TRBJ1-2; 8 bases align to TRBD1. CDR1 is MNHEY, CDR2 SMNVEV, per germline (reference sequence). V lost 4 bases to trimming and J lost 8 bases; unmatched junction nucleotides: 15. This CDR3 is 16 amino acids long. CDR3 bases: TGTGCCAGCAGTTCCGGACAGGGTCGGGGCCTTGAAGGCTACACCTTC. Amino acids: CASSSGQGRGLEGYTF.

The sample holds a few counts of this clonotype. This chain uses TRBV3-1 with TRBJ2-5; D possibly uses TRBD1 or TRBD2 (5 bases each). The germline CDR1 and CDR2 sequences are LGHDT and YNNKEL (reference sequence). With 7 bases removed from V and 5 bases from J, the gap between germline ends came to 20 bases. The CDR3 length is 15 residues. In nucleotides, the CDR3 is TGTGCCAGCACCCCCGGAGGCGACAGTAGGGAGACCCAGTACTTC. Translated, it gives CASTPGGDSRETQYF.

The chain employs TRBV12-3 or TRBV12-4 and TRBJ2-1; D is undetermined. The ends were cut back, 5 bases at V and 10 bases at J, with 15 bases in the middle. The CDR3 is 13 amino acids. This CDR3 is CASSVSPIGEQFF. The CDR3, as DNA: TGTGCCAGCAGTGTATCACCGATCGGCGAGCAGTTCTTC.

This clonotype was seen at least ten times. The rearrangement links TRBV4-1 to TRBJ2-1; TRBD1 agrees at 10 bases. The CDR3 contains 17 residues. Germline V gene lookup returns CDR1 MGHRA and CDR2 YSYEKL. The junction had 3 bases not matched to a gene; V was cut back by 0 bases and J by 1 base. As DNA, the CDR3 is TGCGCCAGCAGCCAAGATCCGGGACAGGGGTCCTACAATGAGCAGTTCTTC. Translation: CASSQDPGQGSYNEQFF.

The chain carries TRBV12-3 or TRBV12-4 and TRBJ2-5; 9 bases line up with TRBD2. Trimming took 6 bases from V and 4 from J; bases not matched to a gene: 9. The CDR3 totals 15 residues. CDR3 region: CASRASGALRETQYF. As DNA, the CDR3 is TGTGCCAGCAGGGCTAGCGGGGCACTTAGAGAGACCCAGTACTTC.

The CDR3 loop reads CASSLARGTGWDGYTF. CDR3 sequence (DNA): TGTGCCAGCAGTTTAGCACGCGGGACAGGGTGGGATGGCTACACCTTC. The chain has TRBV27 and TRBJ1-2; 9 bases are a match to TRBD1. CDR3 size: 16 residues. Germline CDR1 and CDR2: MNHEY and SMNVEV (reference sequence). After removal of 2 bases from V and 6 bases from J, the junction contained 10 bases not matched to a gene.

This clonotype was detected many times. The gene calls are TRBV24-1 and TRBJ2-5; no definite D call. Germline V gives CDR1 KGHDR, CDR2 SFDVKD. This CDR3 spans 16 amino acids. The V gene lost 1 base and the J gene lost 5 bases, with 16 bases spanning the gap. As DNA, the CDR3 is TGTGCCACCAGTGATTTTACGGCTGCAGAGGATGAGACCCAGTACTTC. This codes for CATSDFTAAEDETQYF.

There are a few counts of this clonotype. The chain uses TRBV12-3 or TRBV12-4 and TRBJ1-6, with 10 bases lining up with TRBD1. CDR3 length equals 15 residues. V lost 6 bases, J lost 7 bases, and 6 bases stayed unmatched. CDR3 sequence: CASRPGTGVNSPLHF. CDR3 sequence (DNA): TGTGCCAGCAGACCCGGGACAGGGGTAAATTCACCCCTCCACTTT.

This clonotype was recorded many times. This chain connects TRBV5-1 to TRBJ2-1; TRBD2 aligns across 7 bases. There are 14 residues in the CDR3. Germline V gene data show CDR1 as SGHRS and CDR2 as YFSETQ. Trimming cost V 0 bases and J 8 bases; bases outside gene matches: 5. The CDR3 DNA sequence: TGCGCCAGCAGCTTGGGGTCAGGGAGGGATGAGCAGTTCTTC. Encoded protein: CASSLGSGRDEQFF. Full variable domain (outside the CDR3, taken from reference TRBV5-1 and TRBJ2-1): KAGVTQTPRYLIKTRGQQVTLSCSPISGHRSVSWYQQTPGQGLQFLFEYFSETQRNKGNFPGRFSGRQFSNSRSEMNVSTLELGDSALYLCASSLGSGRDEQFFGPGTRLTVL.

The chain has TRBV12-3 or TRBV12-4 and TRBJ2-3, with 7 bases identical to TRBD2. The CDR3 loop spans 16 amino acids. Unmatched junction bases numbered 11, after V lost 6 bases and J lost 2 bases. CDR3 loop: CASRPLTGGPTDTQYF. The CDR3 region has the DNA TGTGCCAGCAGACCCCTGACGGGGGGACCCACAGATACGCAGTATTTT.

In this sample, this clonotype turned up a few times. The rearrangement links TRBV7-2 to TRBJ1-5; unclear D gene. CDR1 SGHTA and CDR2 FQGNSA come from the germline V gene. With 5 bases removed from V and 0 bases from J, the gap between germline ends came to 11 bases. There are 15 residues in the CDR3. The CDR3 is CASSGHGGSNQPQHF. The CDR3 nucleotides read TGTGCCAGCAGCGGTCACGGCGGTAGCAATCAGCCCCAGCATTTT.

The J gene is TRBJ2-4, the V gene TRBV7-9, with 7 bases fitting TRBD2. Matching the DNA end better, TRBJ2-5 makes the J call doubtful. The CDR3 covers 16 residues. Germline V gene data show CDR1 as SEHNR and CDR2 as FQNEAQ (reference sequence). The CDR3 reads CASSLSLAAARETQYF. CDR3 nucleotides: TGTGCCAGCAGCTTATCGCTAGCGGCAGCCCGAGAGACCCAGTACTTC.